The T cell receptor beta chain under discussion was sequenced for a study of T cells in Graves' hyperthyroidism and ophthalmopathy. Study results and caveats: Most clonotypes expanded in thyroid above 0.001 were likewise present in blood.

This clonotype was seen ten or more times. The antigen is unknown. TCR beta CDR3 regions were amplified from RNA. Carried out on the TCR CDR3, a first-round RT-PCR used the HTBI primer set. TCRdb processed the multiplex PCR reads anew with MiXCR; each CDR3 protein has one entry. The sample consists of some 500,000 distinct CDR3 sequences, 14% of them appearing once. Per the germline V gene, CDR1 is LNHDA and CDR2 is SQIVND (reference sequence). The CDR3 extends over 15 amino acids. V lost 3 bases and J 0 bases, leaving 11 bases between the germline ends. This TCR came from a woman between 18 and 29 years old with Graves' hyperthyroidism. The chain joins TRBV19 to TRBJ2-5, with D uncertain. Sequenced material: blood. CDR3 residues: CASSIELADQETQYF. As DNA, the CDR3 is TGTGCCAGTAGTATCGAATTGGCGGACCAAGAGACCCAGTACTTC.